This is a list of T cell receptor beta chains from one sample in a study of HIV-infected children after antiretroviral therapy interruption. MiXCR was run by TCRdb on the 3' RACE reads, yielding one entry per CDR3 protein. The profile shows about 89,000 distinct CDR3 sequences, about 6.3% of them singletons. Source: CD45RA+ CD4+ T cells from PBMCs, pooled from several time points, taken from a donor given antiretroviral therapy, either interrupted or continuous. These receptors were collected from a pool of human donors with HIV. Each CDR3 is given with its conserved first and last residue. The D gene is left open where the match is weak. Not every row has a clone size; where given, it reads once, few, many or a size class.

>TRBD1|.|TRBJ1-1|13|TRBV5-3
TGTGCCAGAAGCGAGGGGGACAGGGCTGAAGCTTTCTTT
CARSEGDRAEAFF
>.|many|TRBJ1-4|16|TRBV29-1
TGCAGCGTTGAAGGGGGGTTAGCGGGGTTAGGGGAAAAACTGTTTTTT
CSVEGGLAGLGEKLFF
>.|many|TRBJ2-7|10|TRBV6-1
TGTGCCAGCTCTGTTTCCGAGCAGTACTTC
CASSVSEQYF
>.|many|TRBJ2-1|12|TRBV7-2
TGTGCCAGCAGCCTACATACCCAGACCCAGTTCTTC
CASSLHTQTQFF
>.|many|TRBJ2-7|14|TRBV6-2/TRBV6-3
TGTGCCAGCAGTTCGAGCGGTAACTCCTACGAGCAGTACTTC
CASSSSGNSYEQYF
>.|.|TRBJ2-2|16|TRBV11-2
TGTGCCAGCAGCTTTAGATCAGGGGCCAACACCGGGGAGCTGTTTTTT
CASSFRSGANTGELFF
>TRBD1|many|TRBJ1-5|16|TRBV18
TGTGCCAGCTCACCACCGACAGGGGAATTGATGCAGCCCCAGCATTTT
CASSPPTGELMQPQHF
>.|few|TRBJ2-6|19|TRBV7-9
TGTGCCAGCAGTGGACTGATCAGGACAACTCCCTCTGGGGCCAACGTCCTGACTTTC
CASSGLIRTTPSGANVLTF
>TRBD1|.|TRBJ2-3|15|TRBV24-1
TGTGCCACCAGCCCGGGACAGGGCCTCACAGATACGCAGTATTTT
CATSPGQGLTDTQYF
>.|few|TRBJ1-1|12|TRBV20-1
TGCAGTACTAGGGTAGGGAACACTGAAGCTTTCTTT
CSTRVGNTEAFF
>TRBD1|many|TRBJ1-1|16|TRBV7-2
TGTGCCAGCCGCCTTATGGGCAGGGGGTTGAACACTGAAGCTTTCTTT
CASRLMGRGLNTEAFF
>TRBD1|many|TRBJ1-1|16|TRBV10-1
TGCGCCAGCAGTGATCCCGGGACAGGTTCGAACACTGAAGCTTTCTTT
CASSDPGTGSNTEAFF
>.|.|TRBJ1-1|14|TRBV10-3
TGTGCCATCAGTGAGGAGGCTATGAACACTGAAGCTTTCTTT
CAISEEAMNTEAFF
>.|.|TRBJ1-2|13|TRBV12-3/TRBV12-4
TGTGCCAGCAGTTTAGCCGGGGGCTATGGCTACACCTTC
CASSLAGGYGYTF
>TRBD2|many|TRBJ2-4|16|TRBV7-2
TGTGCCAGCAGCCCACACGCGGGGGGGGTCAAAAACATTCAGTACTTC
CASSPHAGGVKNIQYF
>.|.|TRBJ1-5|11|TRBV20-1
TGCAGTGCAGGAGGGGATCAGCCCCAGCATTTT
CSAGGDQPQHF
>.|many|TRBJ2-3|14|TRBV9
TGTGCCAGCAGCGCCCGCCCGGGGACAGATACGCAGTATTTT
CASSARPGTDTQYF
>TRBD2|few|TRBJ2-1|17|TRBV5-6
TGTGCCAGCAGCTTATGGATCCGGGGGGTGGGAAACAATGAGCAGTTCTTC
CASSLWIRGVGNNEQFF
>TRBD2|.|TRBJ2-7|15|TRBV4-1
TGCGCCAGCAGCACCCGGACTAGCGGGGGCTACGAGCAGTACTTC
CASSTRTSGGYEQYF
>TRBD1|many|TRBJ2-7|15|TRBV7-3
TGTGCCAGCAGCTTATCCGGGACAGGAATCTACGAGCAGTACTTC
CASSLSGTGIYEQYF
>.|many|TRBJ2-1|12|TRBV19
TGTGCCAGTAGTATAAACTACAATGAGCAGTTCTTC
CASSINYNEQFF
>.|many|TRBJ1-3|14|TRBV14
TGTGCCAGCAGCCAAGATGTGGACTCTGGAGTCATATATTTT
CASSQDVDSGVIYF
>TRBD2|many|TRBJ2-1|14|TRBV11-3
TGTGCCAGCAGCGTAACTAGCGGGGGCGATGAGCAGTTCTTC
CASSVTSGGDEQFF
>TRBD2|many|TRBJ2-1|15|TRBV10-3
TGTGCCATCAGTGAGTTAACTAGCGGGGGGGCCCAGCGGTTCTTC
CAISELTSGGAQRFF
>.|many|TRBJ2-7|15|TRBV5-1
TGCGCCAGCAGCTTGGTCTCGGGAGCTACCTACGAGCAGTACTTC
CASSLVSGATYEQYF
>.|few|TRBJ2-5|15|TRBV20-1
TGCAGTGCTAGAGATCAGCGCCAGGACCCAGAGACCCAGTACTTC
CSARDQRQDPETQYF
>.|few|TRBJ1-1|13|TRBV29-1
TGCAGCGTTTATCAACAAGTGAACACTGAAGCTTTCTTT
CSVYQQVNTEAFF
>TRBD1|many|TRBJ2-7|15|TRBV6-2/TRBV6-3
TGTGCCAGCAGGATCGACAGGGCGTCCCCCTACGAGCAGTACTTC
CASRIDRASPYEQYF
>.|.|TRBJ1-5|13|TRBV5-1
TGCGCCAGCAGCTTGAATGAGAAAGGGCCCCAGCATTTT
CASSLNEKGPQHF
>.|.|TRBJ1-2|18|TRBV12-3/TRBV12-4
TGTGCCAGCAGTTACTTCGTGGGACCCGAGAATTCTAACTATGGCTACACCTTC
CASSYFVGPENSNYGYTF
>.|many|TRBJ2-3|14|TRBV2
TGTGCCAGCAGTGAAGCTCTGGGCACAGATACGCAGTATTTT
CASSEALGTDTQYF
>TRBD2|many|TRBJ2-2|14|TRBV3-1
TGTGCCAGCAGCCAAGCTAGCGGGACCGGGGAGCTGTTTTTT
CASSQASGTGELFF